The source of this TCR beta chain is a study of CD8 T cells in ankylosing spondylitis. Study findings and constraints: Characteristic of ankylosing spondylitis blood, it appeared, was a TCR beta motif comprising about eight highly homologous variants. Earlier studies detected some motif variants in reactive arthritis synovial fluid and blood. CD8+ by phenotype, disease-linked clones were relatively rare in peripheral blood.

The table lists this clonotype with a few counts. Its antigen is not known. TCR beta libraries were made by quantitative 5'-RACE with molecular barcodes. In TCRdb, the 5' RACE reads were re-called with MiXCR into one record per CDR3 protein. The sample holds about 220,000 distinct CDR3 sequences, about 10% seen once. Germline CDR1 reads DFQATT; CDR2 reads SNEGSKA (reference sequence). J was trimmed by 0 bases and V by 6 bases; bases with no gene match: 17. The CDR3 has 18 amino acids. The chain carries TRBV20-1 and TRBJ1-3; 7 bases agree with TRBD1. This TCR was recovered from a male donor with ankylosing spondylitis or in good health (not recorded which). Sequenced sample: blood, either unsorted or a sorted T cell fraction (not recorded which). The CDR3 spells CSAVPGQTITNSGNTIYF. In DNA form, the CDR3 reads TGCAGTGCGGTCCCGGGACAGACCATTACTAACTCTGGAAACACCATATATTTT.